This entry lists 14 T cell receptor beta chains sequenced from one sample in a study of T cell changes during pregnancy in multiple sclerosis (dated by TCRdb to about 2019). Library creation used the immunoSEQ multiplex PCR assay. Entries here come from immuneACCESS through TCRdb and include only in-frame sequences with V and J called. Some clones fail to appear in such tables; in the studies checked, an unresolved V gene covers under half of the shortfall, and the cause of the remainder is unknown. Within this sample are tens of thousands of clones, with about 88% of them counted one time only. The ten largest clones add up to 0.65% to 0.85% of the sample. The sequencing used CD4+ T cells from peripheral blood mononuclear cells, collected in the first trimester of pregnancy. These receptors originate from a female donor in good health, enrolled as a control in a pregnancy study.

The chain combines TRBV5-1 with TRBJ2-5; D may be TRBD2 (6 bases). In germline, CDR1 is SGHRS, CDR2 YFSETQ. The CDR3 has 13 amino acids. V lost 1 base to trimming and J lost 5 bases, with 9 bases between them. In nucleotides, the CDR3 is TGCGCCAGCAGCTTGACCAGCGGGGAGACCCAGTACTTC. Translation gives CASSLTSGETQYF.

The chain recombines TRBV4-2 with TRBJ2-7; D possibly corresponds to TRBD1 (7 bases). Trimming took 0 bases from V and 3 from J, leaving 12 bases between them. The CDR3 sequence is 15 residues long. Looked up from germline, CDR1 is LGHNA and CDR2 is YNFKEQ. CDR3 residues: CASSQDGGTVYEQYF. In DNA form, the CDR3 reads TGTGCCAGCAGCCAAGATGGAGGGACAGTCTACGAGCAGTACTTC.

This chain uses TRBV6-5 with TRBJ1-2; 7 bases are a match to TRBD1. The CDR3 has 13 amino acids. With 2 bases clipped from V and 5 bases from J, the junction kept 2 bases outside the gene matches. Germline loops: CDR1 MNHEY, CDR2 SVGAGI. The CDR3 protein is CASSYDREYGYTF. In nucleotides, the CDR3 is TGTGCCAGCAGTTACGACAGGGAATATGGCTACACCTTC.

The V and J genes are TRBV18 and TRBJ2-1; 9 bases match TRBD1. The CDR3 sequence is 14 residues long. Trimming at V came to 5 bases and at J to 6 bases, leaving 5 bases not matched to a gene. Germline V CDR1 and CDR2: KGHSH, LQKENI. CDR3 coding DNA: TGTGCCAGCTCATCAAGGACAGGGGTCAATGAGCAGTTCTTC. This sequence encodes CASSSRTGVNEQFF.

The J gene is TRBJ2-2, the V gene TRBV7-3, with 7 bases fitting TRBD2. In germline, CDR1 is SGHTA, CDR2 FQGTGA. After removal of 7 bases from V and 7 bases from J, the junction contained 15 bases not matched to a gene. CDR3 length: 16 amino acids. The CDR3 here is CASTKGASGALGELFF. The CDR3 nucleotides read TGTGCCAGCACTAAAGGGGCTAGCGGCGCCCTCGGGGAGCTGTTTTTT.

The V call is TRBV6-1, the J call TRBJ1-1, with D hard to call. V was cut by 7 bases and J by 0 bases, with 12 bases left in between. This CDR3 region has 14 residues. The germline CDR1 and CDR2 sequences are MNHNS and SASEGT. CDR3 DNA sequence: TGTGCCAGCACTCTCGAGGACTTGAACACTGAAGCTTTCTTT. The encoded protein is CASTLEDLNTEAFF.

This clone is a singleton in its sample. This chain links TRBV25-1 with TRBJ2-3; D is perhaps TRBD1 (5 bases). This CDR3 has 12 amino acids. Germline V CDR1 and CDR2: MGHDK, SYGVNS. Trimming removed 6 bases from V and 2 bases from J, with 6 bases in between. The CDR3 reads CASSRDTDTQYF. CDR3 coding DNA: TGTGCCAGCAGCAGGGACACAGATACGCAGTATTTT.

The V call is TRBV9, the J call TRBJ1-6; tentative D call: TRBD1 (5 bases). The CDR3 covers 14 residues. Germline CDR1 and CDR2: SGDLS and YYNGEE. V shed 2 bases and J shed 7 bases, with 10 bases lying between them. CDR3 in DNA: TGTGCCAGCAGCGTTGGGGCAGAAAATTCACCCCTCCACTTT. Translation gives CASSVGAENSPLHF.

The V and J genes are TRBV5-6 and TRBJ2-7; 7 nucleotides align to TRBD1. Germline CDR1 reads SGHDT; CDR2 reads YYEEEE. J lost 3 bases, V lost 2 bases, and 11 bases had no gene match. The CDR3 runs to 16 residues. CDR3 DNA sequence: TGTGCCAGCAGCTTCGAACAGGGGTCCCTATACTACGAGCAGTACTTC. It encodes CASSFEQGSLYYEQYF.

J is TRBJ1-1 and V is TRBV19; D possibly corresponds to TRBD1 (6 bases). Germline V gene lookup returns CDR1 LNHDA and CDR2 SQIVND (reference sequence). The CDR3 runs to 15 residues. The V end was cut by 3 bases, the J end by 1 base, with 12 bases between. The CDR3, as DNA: TGTGCCAGTAGTATTGGTCGGGGGGCGAACACTGAAGCTTTCTTT. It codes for CASSIGRGANTEAFF.

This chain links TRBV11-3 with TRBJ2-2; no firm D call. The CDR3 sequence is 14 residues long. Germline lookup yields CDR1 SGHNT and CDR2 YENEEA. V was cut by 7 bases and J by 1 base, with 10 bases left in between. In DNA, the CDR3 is TGTGCCAGCAAAATCGGCGGGAACACCGGGGAGCTGTTTTTT. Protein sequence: CASKIGGNTGELFF.

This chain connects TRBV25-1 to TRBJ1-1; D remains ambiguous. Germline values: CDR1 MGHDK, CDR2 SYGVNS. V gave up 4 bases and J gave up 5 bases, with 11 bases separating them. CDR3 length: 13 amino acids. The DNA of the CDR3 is TGTGCCAGCAGTGCCGCCGGTACGACTGAAGCTTTCTTT. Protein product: CASSAAGTTEAFF.

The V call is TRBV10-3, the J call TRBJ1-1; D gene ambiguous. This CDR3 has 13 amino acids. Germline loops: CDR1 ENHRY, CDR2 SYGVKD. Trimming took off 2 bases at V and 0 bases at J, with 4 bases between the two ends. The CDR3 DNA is TGTGCCATCAGTGAGAACATGAACACTGAAGCTTTCTTT. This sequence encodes CAISENMNTEAFF.

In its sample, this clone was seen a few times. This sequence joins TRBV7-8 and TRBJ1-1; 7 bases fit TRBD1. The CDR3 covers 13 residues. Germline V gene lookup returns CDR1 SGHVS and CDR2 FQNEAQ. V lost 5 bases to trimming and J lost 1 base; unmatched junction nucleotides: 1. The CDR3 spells CASSRQGNTEAFF. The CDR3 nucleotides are TGTGCCAGCAGCCGACAGGGGAACACTGAAGCTTTCTTT. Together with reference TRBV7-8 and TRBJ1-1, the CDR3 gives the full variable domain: GAGVSQSPRYKVAKRGQDVALRCDPISGHVSLFWYQQALGQGPEFLTYFQNEAQLDKSGLPSDRFFAERPEGSVSTLKIQRTQQEDSAVYLCASSRQGNTEAFFGQGTRLTVV.